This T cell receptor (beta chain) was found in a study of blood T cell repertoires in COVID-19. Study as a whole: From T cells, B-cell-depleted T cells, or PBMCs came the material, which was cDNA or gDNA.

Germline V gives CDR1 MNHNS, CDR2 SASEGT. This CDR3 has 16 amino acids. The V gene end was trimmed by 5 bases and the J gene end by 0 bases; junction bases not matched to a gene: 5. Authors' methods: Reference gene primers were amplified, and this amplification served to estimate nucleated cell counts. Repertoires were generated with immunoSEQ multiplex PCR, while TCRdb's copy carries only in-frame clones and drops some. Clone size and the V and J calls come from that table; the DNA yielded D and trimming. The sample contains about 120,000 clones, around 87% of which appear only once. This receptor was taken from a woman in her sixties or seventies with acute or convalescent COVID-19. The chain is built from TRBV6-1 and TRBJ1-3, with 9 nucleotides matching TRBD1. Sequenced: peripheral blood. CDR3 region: CASSQGQGTSGNTIYF. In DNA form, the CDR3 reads TGTGCCAGCAGTCAAGGACAGGGGACCTCTGGAAACACCATATATTTT.